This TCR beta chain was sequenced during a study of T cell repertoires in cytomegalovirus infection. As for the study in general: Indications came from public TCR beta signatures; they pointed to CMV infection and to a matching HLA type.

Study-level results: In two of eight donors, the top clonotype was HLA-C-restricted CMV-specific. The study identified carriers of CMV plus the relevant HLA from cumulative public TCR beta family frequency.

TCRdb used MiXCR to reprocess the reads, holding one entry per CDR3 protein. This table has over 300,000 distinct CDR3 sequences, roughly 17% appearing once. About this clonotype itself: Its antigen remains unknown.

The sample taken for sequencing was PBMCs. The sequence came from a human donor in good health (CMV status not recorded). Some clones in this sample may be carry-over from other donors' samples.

The CDR3 bases are TGTGCCAGTAGTAGTCCACTAAATGGGTATGGCTACACCTTC. Translated, it gives CASSSPLNGYGYTF. V and J are TRBV19 and TRBJ1-2, with D unresolved. The germline V gene encodes CDR1 LNHDA and CDR2 SQIVND (reference sequence). CDR3 size: 14 residues. The ends were cut back, 4 bases at V and 5 bases at J, with 14 bases in the middle.